One sample yielded the 17 T cell receptor beta chains listed below, sequenced in a study of blood T cell repertoires in COVID-19. Clones were read by immunoSEQ multiplex PCR, and TCRdb kept only the in-frame ones, dropping some. The data show a few hundred thousand clones, almost 90% seen once. Sequencing was performed on peripheral blood. Source of these receptors: a woman in her sixties with COVID-19, enrolled during active disease.

The chain employs TRBV29-1 and TRBJ2-3, with D tentatively TRBD1 (5 bases). The V gene lost 5 bases and the J gene lost 4 bases, with 13 bases spanning the gap. The CDR3 has 13 residues. The V gene's germline CDR1 is SQVTM and CDR2 ANQGSEA. The CDR3 nucleotides are TGCAGCGTTTGTAGGGGCCGGGCAGATACGCAGTATTTT. It is translated as CSVCRGRADTQYF.

The chain employs TRBV4-3 and TRBJ2-2; D gene uncertain. CDR1 and CDR2 from the germline V gene are LGHNA and YSLEER. This CDR3 contains 17 residues. Deletions cut 0 bases from V and 0 bases from J, with 11 bases between. The CDR3 reads CASSQDEIAPNTGELFF. In nucleotides, the CDR3 is TGCGCCAGCAGCCAAGATGAGATCGCCCCGAACACCGGGGAGCTGTTTTTT.

The chain is built from TRBV3-1 (or the pseudogene TRBV3-2) and TRBJ2-6; the match to TRBD1 covers 10 bases. Trimming removed 0 bases from V and 0 bases from J; junction bases left unmatched: 2. The germline V gene encodes CDR1 LGHDT and CDR2 YNNKEL (reference sequence). This CDR3 contains 18 residues. The CDR3 is CASSQEGDRGSGANVLTF. The CDR3 DNA sequence: TGTGCCAGCAGCCAAGAAGGGGACAGGGGCTCTGGGGCCAACGTCCTGACTTTC.

Comment on this clone: This same CDR3 is encoded by further DNA sequences in the sample. The chain combines TRBV12-5 with TRBJ2-3; D gene unclear. V was cut by 4 bases and J by 5 bases, with 4 bases left in between. The CDR3 runs 11 residues. CDR1 and CDR2 from the germline V gene are LGHNT and FRNRAP. In DNA form, the CDR3 reads TGTGCTAGTGGTTCCAGAGATACGCAGTATTTT. This translates into CASGSRDTQYF.

The chain is built from TRBV5-1 and TRBJ2-5; 8 nucleotides match TRBD1. V shed 2 bases and J 4 bases; nucleotides not matched to a gene: 10. The CDR3 loop spans 16 amino acids. CDR1 and CDR2 (germline): SGHRS, YFSETQ. The CDR3, as DNA: TGCGCCAGCAGCTTCTCCCAGGGGGCGCCTTCAGAGACCCAGTACTTC. Encoded protein: CASSFSQGAPSETQYF. The entire variable domain, with the rest obtained from reference TRBV5-1 and TRBJ2-5, is as follows: KAGVTQTPRYLIKTRGQQVTLSCSPISGHRSVSWYQQTPGQGLQFLFEYFSETQRNKGNFPGRFSGRQFSNSRSEMNVSTLELGDSALYLCASSFSQGAPSETQYFGPGTRLLVL.

The rearrangement links TRBV7-2 to TRBJ1-2; D is ambiguous. The length of the CDR3 is 15 residues. CDR1 and CDR2 (germline): SGHTA, FQGNSA. V was cut by 5 bases and J by 1 base, with 14 bases left in between. CDR3 DNA: TGTGCCAGCAGCCCCGACACCCCCCTTAACTATGGCTACACCTTC. It encodes CASSPDTPLNYGYTF.

The V gene is TRBV18, the J gene TRBJ2-7, with D unresolved. The V gene lost 0 bases and the J gene lost 1 base, with 7 bases spanning the gap. CDR3 length equals 14 residues. Germline V gene lookup returns CDR1 KGHSH and CDR2 LQKENI. The CDR3 region has the DNA TGTGCCAGCTCACCACCGCTGCGTTCCTACGAGCAGTACTTC. It yields the protein CASSPPLRSYEQYF.

The chain has TRBV18 and TRBJ2-5; weak D call: TRBD2 (6 bases). The germline CDR1 and CDR2 sequences are KGHSH and LQKENI. Trimming took off 4 bases at V and 5 bases at J, with 11 bases between the two ends. The CDR3 sequence is 13 residues long. This CDR3 is CASSLRGRETQYF. The DNA of the CDR3 is TGTGCCAGCTCACTCCGGGGGAGGGAGACCCAGTACTTC.

The chain uses TRBV12-3 or TRBV12-4 and TRBJ2-3; 8 nucleotides agree with TRBD2. The length of the CDR3 is 13 residues. Trimming at V came to 6 bases and at J to 4 bases, leaving 3 bases not matched to a gene. The CDR3 here is CASSGGAADTQYF. The CDR3 DNA is TGTGCCAGCAGCGGGGGGGCAGCAGATACGCAGTATTTT.

The genes are TRBV5-5 and TRBJ1-2; TRBD1 aligns across 9 bases. The CDR3 spans 15 residues. Germline V CDR1 and CDR2: SGHKS, YYEKEE (reference sequence). V lost 2 bases and J lost 4; bases outside the gene matches: 6. CDR3 bases: TGTGCCAGCAGCTTCCCGGGACAGGGAATCTATGGCTACACCTTC. Translated, it gives CASSFPGQGIYGYTF.

This sequence joins TRBV12-5 and TRBJ1-2; 9 positions match TRBD1. The trim removed 5 bases at V and 8 bases at J, leaving 21 bases unmatched. Germline V gene data show CDR1 as LGHNT and CDR2 as FRNRAP. The CDR3 is 18 amino acids. CDR3 bases: TGTGCTAGTGGTCCTGAGCTCCTACCGGGACAGGGTCTTAGGGGCTACACCTTC. It yields the protein CASGPELLPGQGLRGYTF.

The J gene is TRBJ1-4, the V gene TRBV7-9, with a tentative D call TRBD1 (6 bases). This CDR3 comprises 14 residues. Trimming cost V 5 bases and J 6 bases, with 13 bases left between them. Germline V gene lookup returns CDR1 SEHNR and CDR2 FQNEAQ (reference sequence). The CDR3 coding sequence is TGTGCCAGCAGCGACAAGTCAGGGGATGAAAAACTGTTTTTT. Its translation: CASSDKSGDEKLFF.

The chain employs TRBV30 and TRBJ2-2; tentative D call: TRBD1 (6 bases). Germline-derived CDR1 and CDR2 are GTSNPN and SVGIG (reference sequence). V gave up 4 bases and J gave up 4 bases, with 13 bases separating them. The CDR3 extends over 14 amino acids. The CDR3 DNA reads TGTGCCTGGATCGGAACAGGGAGCACCGGGGAGCTGTTTTTT. Its translation is CAWIGTGSTGELFF.

The CDR3 here is CASSKGSGTEVYEQYF. The CDR3 nucleotides read TGCGCCAGCAGCAAGGGCTCCGGGACAGAGGTTTACGAGCAGTACTTC. The gene calls are TRBV5-1 and TRBJ2-7; 7 bases agree with TRBD1. This CDR3 region has 16 residues. Germline V CDR1 and CDR2: SGHRS, YFSETQ. The V segment lost 4 bases and the J segment 4 bases; nucleotides outside the gene matches: 14.

The chain carries TRBV27 and TRBJ2-7; 10 positions match TRBD2. CDR1 MNHEY and CDR2 SMNVEV come from the germline V gene (reference sequence). J lost 1 base, V lost 0 bases, and 12 bases had no gene match. The CDR3 consists of 19 residues. The CDR3 coding sequence is TGTGCCAGCAGTTTATCCCCCACTGGACTAGCGGTCCGTTCCTACGAGCAGTACTTC. Translated, it gives CASSLSPTGLAVRSYEQYF.

The rearrangement uses TRBV7-3 and TRBJ2-1; D is ambiguous. Germline assignment: CDR1 SGHTA and CDR2 FQGTGA. CDR3 length: 15 residues. The V end was cut by 3 bases, the J end by 0 bases, with 9 bases between. The CDR3 loop is CASSFDGDSYNEQFF. Written as DNA, the CDR3 is TGTGCCAGCAGCTTCGACGGAGACTCCTACAATGAGCAGTTCTTC.

The chain combines TRBV18 with TRBJ1-1, with 7 bases that match TRBD1. CDR3 length equals 16 residues. Germline values: CDR1 KGHSH, CDR2 LQKENI. The V segment lost 3 bases and the J segment 1 base; nucleotides outside the gene matches: 8. The chain's CDR3 is CASSPPGQTSNTEAFF. The DNA for the CDR3 is TGTGCCAGCTCACCCCCGGGACAGACCTCGAACACTGAAGCTTTCTTT.